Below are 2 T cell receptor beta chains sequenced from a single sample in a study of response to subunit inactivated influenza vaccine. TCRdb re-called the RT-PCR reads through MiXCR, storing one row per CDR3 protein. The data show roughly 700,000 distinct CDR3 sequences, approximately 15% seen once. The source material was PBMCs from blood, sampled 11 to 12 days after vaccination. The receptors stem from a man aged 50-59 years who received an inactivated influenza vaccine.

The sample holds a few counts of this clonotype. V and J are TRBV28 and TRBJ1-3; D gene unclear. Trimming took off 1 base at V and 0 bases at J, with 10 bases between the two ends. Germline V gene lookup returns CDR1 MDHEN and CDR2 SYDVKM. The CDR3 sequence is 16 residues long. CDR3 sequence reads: CASSLLQAHSGNTIYF. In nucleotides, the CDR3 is TGTGCCAGCAGTTTATTGCAGGCTCACTCTGGAAACACCATATATTTT.

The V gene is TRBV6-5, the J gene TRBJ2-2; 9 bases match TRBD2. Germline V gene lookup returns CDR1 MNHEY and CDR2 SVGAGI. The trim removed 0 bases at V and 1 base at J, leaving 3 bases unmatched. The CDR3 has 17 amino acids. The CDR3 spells CASSYSASGMNTGELFF. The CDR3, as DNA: TGTGCCAGCAGTTACTCGGCTAGCGGGATGAACACCGGGGAGCTGTTTTTT.